Listed below are T cell receptor beta chains from one sample, sequenced in a study of T cell responses to AZD1222 COVID-19 vaccine. The table came from immunoSEQ multiplex PCR; TCRdb's copy has only in-frame clones and leaves some out. Among around 130,000 clones listed, 90% to 95% were seen once. The sample in question was peripheral blood, obtained on day 0 of AZD1222 vaccination. The origin of the receptors is an adult in good health. Each CDR3 is given with its conserved first and last residue. The order of the fields is V gene, clone size, D gene, J gene, CDR3 DNA, CDR3 protein. D genes are given only for firm matches. Rows may omit the clone size; those that give it use once, few, many or a size class.

>TRBV2|NA|NA|TRBJ1-2
TGTGCCAGCAGTGAGGGGGCGCGGTTCTATGGCTACACCTTC
CASSEGARFYGYTF
>TRBV20-1|NA|TRBD1|TRBJ2-5
TGCAGTGCCAGTACAGGGGCCAGGACCCAGTACTTC
CSASTGARTQYF
>TRBV6-1|NA|NA|TRBJ1-2
TGTGCCAGCAGTGACCCTAAAACATATGGCTACACCTTC
CASSDPKTYGYTF
>TRBV7-8|NA|TRBD1|TRBJ1-2
TGTGCCAGCAGCTTAGCGGACCAACAGGGGGGCTACACCTTC
CASSLADQQGGYTF
>TRBV5-1|NA|NA|TRBJ2-2
TGCGCCAGCAGCTTGGCGGCCAACACCGGGGAGCTGTTTTTT
CASSLAANTGELFF
>TRBV18|NA|TRBD1|TRBJ1-3
TGTGCCAGCTCACCAGGGACAGGGACCTCTGGAAACACCATATATTTT
CASSPGTGTSGNTIYF
>TRBV24-1|NA|TRBD1|TRBJ2-1
TGTGCCACTAGGGACAGGGGGTCCCTTGGGAAGCAGTTCTTC
CATRDRGSLGKQFF
>TRBV28|NA|NA|TRBJ2-1
TGTGCCAGCAGTTTGGGCCAGGGCAGCTACAATGAGCAGTTCTTC
CASSLGQGSYNEQFF
>TRBV28|NA|TRBD1|TRBJ1-2
TGTGCCAGCAGTTACGGGACAGGATATGGCTACACCTTC
CASSYGTGYGYTF
>TRBV5-5|once|NA|TRBJ2-7
TGTGCCAGCAGCCCCGGGACGGGCACCTACGAGCAGTACTTC
CASSPGTGTYEQYF
>TRBV18|NA|TRBD1|TRBJ1-2
TGTGCCAGCTCTGACAGGGGGCTGGACTATGGCTACACCTTC
CASSDRGLDYGYTF
>TRBV19|NA|NA|TRBJ2-2
TGTGCCAGTAGTATCCGTCGTACCGGGAGCGTTGGGGCCGGGGAGCTGTTTTTT
CASSIRRTGSVGAGELFF
>TRBV6-2/TRBV6-3|NA|NA|TRBJ1-3
TGTGCCAGCAGTTACCAAACATGGAGCTCTGGAAACACCATATATTTT
CASSYQTWSSGNTIYF
>TRBV7-9|NA|NA|TRBJ2-3
TGTGCCAGCAGCTTAGTTGGGGGTAGCACAGATACGCAGTATTTT
CASSLVGGSTDTQYF
>TRBV19|NA|NA|TRBJ1-1
TGTGCCAGTAGTAATGGGATCTCCCTGAACACTGAAGCTTTCTTT
CASSNGISLNTEAFF
>TRBV9|NA|NA|TRBJ2-2
TGTGCCAGCAGCGTAGGGGTGACCCCTGACGGGGAGCTGTTTTTT
CASSVGVTPDGELFF
>TRBV7-3|NA|NA|TRBJ1-1
TGTGCCAGCAGCGCTCATTTTGACACTGAAGCTTTCTTT
CASSAHFDTEAFF
>TRBV5-4|NA|NA|TRBJ2-5
TGTGCCAGCAGCTTGGTCGCAGACCTCGAGGCGACCCAGTACTTC
CASSLVADLEATQYF
>TRBV19|NA|NA|TRBJ1-5
TGTGCCAGTAGTATAGTTCCGGGGGCGAGTCAGCCCCAGCATTTT
CASSIVPGASQPQHF
>TRBV2|NA|TRBD1|TRBJ2-5
TGTGCCAGCAGACAGGGGCGCCAAGAGACCCAGTACTTC
CASRQGRQETQYF
>TRBV28|NA|NA|TRBJ2-3
TGTGCCAGCGCGGACCCCCGGGGGAGAGCACTAGGGGCAGATACGCAGTATTTT
CASADPRGRALGADTQYF
>TRBV7-2|NA|NA|TRBJ1-5
TGTGCCAGCAGCCCAGACCAGGGCAGGGGACAGCCCCAGCATTTT
CASSPDQGRGQPQHF
>TRBV5-1|NA|TRBD1|TRBJ1-5
TGCGCCAGCAGCCCCGGGGACAGGGAGTCGCAGCCCCAGCATTTT
CASSPGDRESQPQHF
>TRBV19|NA|TRBD1|TRBJ2-5
TGTGCCAGTAGGGACAGGGGGAACCAAGAGACCCAGTACTTC
CASRDRGNQETQYF
>TRBV11-2|NA|TRBD1|TRBJ1-1
TGTGCCAGCAGCTTTAGGACAGGGGTTGAAGCTTTCTTT
CASSFRTGVEAFF
>TRBV29-1|NA|NA|TRBJ2-2
TGCAGCGTGGGGGGGCATGCGGGCGGGGAGCTGTTTTTT
CSVGGHAGGELFF
>TRBV5-1|NA|NA|TRBJ2-7
TGCGCCAGCAGCTTGGACAGGGTCCGCAACGAGCAGTACTTC
CASSLDRVRNEQYF
>TRBV29-1|NA|NA|TRBJ2-3
TGCAGCGTACGACAAGCCTCTTCCACAGATACGCAGTATTTT
CSVRQASSTDTQYF
>TRBV30|few|NA|TRBJ2-1
TGTGCCTGGGCCCCAGGGGGGTCGTACAATGAGCAGTTCTTC
CAWAPGGSYNEQFF
>TRBV3-1/TRBV3-2|NA|TRBD1|TRBJ1-2
TGTGCCAGCAGATACAGGGGTACAGGGGGCGCCGGCTATGGCTACACCTTC
CASRYRGTGGAGYGYTF
>TRBV2|NA|NA|TRBJ1-3
TGTGCCAGCTCGTGGGATGTAACTGGAAACACCATATATTTT
CASSWDVTGNTIYF
>TRBV30|NA|NA|TRBJ1-2
TGTGCCTGGGTCGGGTCTCCGGGGCCGAGAATCGCTAGGACCTTC
CAWVGSPGPRIARTF
>TRBV10-3|NA|TRBD2|TRBJ2-7
TGTGCCATCAGTGTGATAGGTATGGGGCGGGAGGTAGCCTACGAGCAGTACTTC
CAISVIGMGREVAYEQYF
>TRBV7-8|NA|TRBD2|TRBJ2-3
TGTGCCAGCAGCTTCTCTAGCGGATACACAGATACGCAGTATTTT
CASSFSSGYTDTQYF
>TRBV5-1|NA|TRBD2|TRBJ2-1
TGCGCCAGCAGCTTGCCTCTTTGGGGGAGGGCCAGCACCTACAATGAGCAGTTCTTC
CASSLPLWGRASTYNEQFF
>TRBV3-1/TRBV3-2|NA|TRBD1|TRBJ2-7
TGTGCCAGCAGCCAAGAAATCCGGGACAGGTCGGGCGAGCAGTACTTC
CASSQEIRDRSGEQYF